The present entry profiles one T cell receptor (beta chain) with its context. Its matching antigen is unknown. This sample was included in a study of regulatory T cells in long-lasting Graves disease. Time point described: newly diagnosed GD, antithyroid drugs for less than 3 months. The TCR library was made from RNA extracted from PBMCs. CDR1 is SQVTM, CDR2 ANQGSEA, per germline. The V end lost 7 bases, the J end lost 0 bases, and 13 bases lay between the germline ends. The CDR3 totals 14 residues. Building of the TCR beta libraries involved iRepertoire HTBI primers and Arm-PCR of CDR3 regions. TCRdb redid the calling of the multiplex PCR reads with MiXCR, one entry per CDR3 protein. The table has about 440,000 distinct CDR3 sequences, about a sixth seen once. Points from the study as a whole: The study found TRBV28, TRBJ1-2 and TRBJ2-5 favored in persistent disease. Persistent Graves' disease cases displayed lower TCR diversity than newly diagnosed ones.

The same data also contributed to another study, on T cells in Graves' hyperthyroidism and ophthalmopathy. That study reports: Using 13 V-J features, a model discriminated ophthalmopathy from stable hyperthyroidism.

This clonotype was sampled from a woman younger than 45 with Graves disease. The chain employs TRBV29-1 and TRBJ2-1, with D unclear. Here the sequenced sample was peripheral blood mononuclear cells (PBMCs), taken at new diagnosis, from a patient treated with antithyroid drugs. The CDR3 region has the DNA TGCAGCGCCCCCACGTCACTCTCCTACAATGAGCAGTTCTTC. Translation: CSAPTSLSYNEQFF.